One and the same sample provided the 17 T cell receptor beta chains below, sequenced in a study of CD8 T cells in Susac syndrome. When the RNA was reverse transcribed, random hexamers were used with an input of roughly 0.45 to 1 ug. A single record per CDR3 protein comes from TCRdb applying MiXCR to the immunoSEQ multiplex PCR reads. This sample yields about 84,000 distinct CDR3 sequences, of which 95% to 97% are seen a single time; approximately 0.42% belongs to the top ten. The sequenced sample was CD8+ T cells from PBMCs. The receptors stem from a human donor with Susac syndrome.

This clonotype was seen a single time. The chain employs TRBV29-1 and TRBJ2-5; D might be TRBD2 (5 bases). V lost 0 bases and J 2 bases, leaving 16 bases between the germline ends. Germline loops: CDR1 SQVTM, CDR2 ANQGSEA. The CDR3 has 16 residues. The CDR3 nucleotides are TGCAGCGTTGAAGATTCAGAGGAGGAGTGGCAAGAGACCCAGTACTTC. Protein: CSVEDSEEEWQETQYF.

The chain carries TRBV7-9 and TRBJ2-1; the D is unclear. V was shortened by 1 base and J by 9 bases, with 4 bases between the two germline ends. There are 11 residues in the CDR3. Germline lookup yields CDR1 SEHNR and CDR2 FQNEAQ (reference sequence). The CDR3 protein is CASSLGVEQFF. As DNA, the CDR3 is TGTGCCAGCAGCTTAGGGGTTGAGCAGTTCTTC. Looking up the rest from reference TRBV7-9 and TRBJ2-1 gives the full variable domain: DTGVSQNPRHKITKRGQNVTFRCDPISEHNRLYWYRQTLGQGPEFLTYFQNEAQLEKSRLLSDRFSAERPKGSFSTLEIQRTEQGDSAMYLCASSLGVEQFFGPGTRLTVL.

The chain recombines TRBV2 with TRBJ2-7, with D perhaps TRBD1 (5 bases). The V end was cut by 2 bases, the J end by 5 bases, with 13 bases between. This CDR3 has 14 residues. Germline CDR1 and CDR2: SNHLY and FYNNEI. CDR3 protein: CASSEPRVGDEQYV. CDR3 DNA sequence: TGTGCCAGCAGTGAACCCAGGGTTGGGGACGAGCAGTACGTC.

This clonotype came up once. The chain is built from TRBV5-6 and TRBJ1-1, with D possibly matching TRBD1 (5 bases). Per germline, CDR1 SGHDT and CDR2 YYEEEE. V lost 0 bases and J 4 bases, leaving 10 bases between the germline ends. The CDR3 totals 14 residues. The CDR3 loop reads CASSLGTQSTEAFF. CDR3 in DNA: TGTGCCAGCAGCTTGGGGACACAGAGCACTGAAGCTTTCTTT.

V usage is TRBV10-3 and J usage is TRBJ2-7; D assignment may be TRBD1 or TRBD2 (5 bases each). V was pared by 4 bases and J by 5 bases, with 9 bases between. This CDR3 has 12 residues. Germline V gene lookup returns CDR1 ENHRY and CDR2 SYGVKD. The DNA for the CDR3 is TGTGCCATCAGTGGGGGGAGTAACGAGCAGTACTTC. This codes for CAISGGSNEQYF.

This clonotype was counted once. This chain uses TRBV7-6 with TRBJ2-1; 10 bases line up with TRBD2. The CDR3 runs 15 residues. The germline gives CDR1 SGHVS, CDR2 FNYEAQ. V shed 4 bases, J shed 3 bases, and the junction held 3 bases outside the gene matches. The CDR3 nucleotides read TGTGCCAGCAGCTCTAGCGGGAGTAACTACAATGAGCAGTTCTTC. Its protein is CASSSSGSNYNEQFF.

This chain uses TRBV13 with TRBJ1-2; D is unresolved. Between the trimmed V and J ends, which lost 5 bases and 13 bases, there was a span of 20 bases. Germline loops: CDR1 PRHDT, CDR2 FYEKMQ (reference sequence). This CDR3 comprises 13 residues. CDR3 in DNA: TGTGCCAGCAGCCCCCCCTGGCCCCGGAACTCCACCTTC. Protein: CASSPPWPRNSTF.

The chain has TRBV20-1 and TRBJ2-7; TRBD1 matches at 9 bases. Per germline, CDR1 DFQATT and CDR2 SNEGSKA (reference sequence). This CDR3 is 14 amino acids long. The trim removed 7 bases at V and 2 bases at J, leaving 9 bases unmatched. The CDR3: CSVIERTGAYEQYF. CDR3 bases: TGCAGTGTTATAGAGCGGACAGGGGCCTACGAGCAGTACTTC.

The rearrangement links TRBV6-2 or TRBV6-3 to TRBJ1-6, with a weak D call TRBD1 (5 bases). Trimming shortened V by 10 bases and J by 10 bases, and 17 bases separated the two germline ends. This CDR3 region has 13 residues. Germline assignment: CDR1 MNHEY and CDR2 SVGEGT. The CDR3 DNA sequence: TGTGCCACCGACAGCGGCTCTGGGTCACCCCTCCACTTT. This encodes CATDSGSGSPLHF.

V usage is TRBV7-9 and J usage is TRBJ1-5; D is ambiguous. Deletions cut 4 bases from V and 5 bases from J, with 6 bases between. CDR1 is SEHNR, CDR2 FQNEAQ, per germline (reference sequence). This CDR3 comprises 12 residues. CDR3 DNA sequence: TGTGCCAGCAGCTCGGAGGATCAGCCCCAGCATTTT. This codes for CASSSEDQPQHF.

This rearrangement joins TRBV23-1 to TRBJ2-7; D may be TRBD2 (6 bases). Being an ORF, TRBV23-1 has a function that is uncertain. The CDR3 is 17 residues long. Trimming left V 0 bases short and J 5 bases short, with 20 bases between. In DNA form, the CDR3 reads TGCGCCAGCAGTCAATCATCGGGGGTCGGCTTGTTGCACGAGCAGTACGTC. As protein: CASSQSSGVGLLHEQYV.

This chain uses TRBV27 with TRBJ1-1; TRBD1 is a possible D gene (6 bases). Trimming removed 5 bases from V and 5 bases from J, with 15 bases in between. This CDR3 region has 14 residues. Germline-derived CDR1 and CDR2 are MNHEY and SMNVEV (reference sequence). CDR3 region: CASSVQGRGTEAFF. The CDR3 DNA reads TGTGCCAGCAGTGTCCAGGGGCGAGGAACTGAAGCTTTCTTT.

This rearrangement joins TRBV3-1 to TRBJ2-1; no clear D gene. The CDR3 consists of 13 residues. Germline assignment: CDR1 LGHDT and CDR2 YNNKEL (reference sequence). V dropped 4 bases and J dropped 7 bases, with 11 bases sitting between them. CDR3: CASSPHKRNEQFF. CDR3 in DNA: TGTGCCAGCAGCCCGCATAAGCGTAATGAGCAGTTCTTC.

This chain joins TRBV19 and TRBJ1-2, with D maybe TRBD1 (5 bases). CDR3 length: 15 amino acids. The germline V gene encodes CDR1 LNHDA and CDR2 SQIVND (reference sequence). Trimming took 7 bases from V and 4 from J, leaving 19 bases between them. The CDR3 nucleotides are TGTGCCAGTAAGGTCTCTCAGGACGGGGGCTATGGCTACACCTTC. Encoded protein: CASKVSQDGGYGYTF.

The chain employs TRBV29-1 and TRBJ1-1; D gene unclear. Germline V lookup: CDR1 SQVTM, CDR2 ANQGSEA. Trimming took 7 bases from V and 0 from J, leaving 21 bases between them. This CDR3 comprises 16 residues. The DNA for the CDR3 is TGCAGCGCGAGCGCGTGGGCAGACGAGATGAACACTGAAGCTTTCTTT. Its protein product is CSASAWADEMNTEAFF.

The rearrangement uses TRBV29-1 and TRBJ1-2; D is ambiguous. The V end was cut by 1 base, the J end by 5 bases, with 5 bases between. The CDR3 is 11 residues long. Germline V gene sequence: CDR1 SQVTM, CDR2 ANQGSEA. In DNA, the CDR3 is TGCAGCGTTGAAGGGAGATATGGCTACACCTTC. This sequence encodes CSVEGRYGYTF.

V and J are TRBV6-5 and TRBJ2-1, with a possible D match to TRBD2 (6 bases). The V gene's germline CDR1 is MNHEY and CDR2 SVGAGI. V was shortened by 8 bases and J by 5 bases, with 13 bases between the two germline ends. This CDR3 is built from 13 residues. As DNA, the CDR3 is TGTGCCAGCTCCCCGGACTACCACAATGAGCAGTTCTTC. It yields the protein CASSPDYHNEQFF.